This T cell receptor (beta chain) was sequenced during a study of Ad26.COV2.S vaccination and SARS-CoV-2 variants (dated by TCRdb to the early 2020s). As for the study more broadly: Donors in the vaccine arm were drawn from COV1001, a phase I-IIa trial of Ad26.COV2.S in healthy adults that was multicentre, randomized, double-blind and placebo-controlled. Dosing of Ad26.COV2.S was intramuscular, at either 5x10^10 or 1x10^11 viral particles, delivered as one shot or as two shots spaced 56 days apart. TCRbeta repertoire sequencing was used to assess the specificity and breadth of SARS-CoV-2-reactive T cell receptors after Ad26.COV2.S vaccination. The TCR-sequenced set comprised approximately 32 samples: 19 Ad26.COV2.S vaccine recipients, 5 placebo recipients and 8 SARS-CoV-2 convalescent individuals. Trial participants were randomized into five groups of five, in which low-dose or high-dose Ad26.COV2.S was given once or twice, or placebo was given on both occasions. Blinding of investigators to trial group allocation was maintained during experiments and outcome assessment.

The treatment or condition label of this sample denotes: roughly 19 received Ad26.COV2.S at low or high dose, single or two shots; 5 received placebo; per-sample allocation not given. For vaccine and placebo recipients, repertoires were sequenced using samples collected on day 63 after the first injection. Cohort 1b enrolled 20 to 30 adults aged 18-55 years at a single site in Boston, USA, between 29 July and 7 August 2020. Ad26.COV2.S was a replication-incompetent adenovirus type 26 vector expressing a prefusion-stabilized SARS-CoV-2 spike protein from the original Wuhan strain. TCRbeta CDR3 regions were sequenced with the immunoSEQ Assay. After extraction, genomic DNA underwent amplification by bias-controlled multiplex PCR, followed by high-throughput sequencing. The paper's processing steps were these. To quantify the absolute abundance of every unique TCRbeta CDR3 region, sequences were collapsed and filtered. T cell fraction was estimated by normalizing TCRbeta template counts to usable DNA, which was measured by amplifying reference genes present in all nucleated cells. Repertoire TCRs were annotated as SARS-CoV-2-specific by exact matching of V gene, CDR3 amino acid sequence and J gene to a known reactive TCR set. The reference SARS-CoV-2 TCR set came from MIRA and was filtered for enrichment in COVID-19-positive ImmuneCODE repertoires, removing public or cross-reactive TCRs. Based on the MIRA antigens, annotated TCRs were further analysed at the level of specific ORF or position within ORF. Breadth was defined as annotated unique rearrangements over total unique productive rearrangements; depth was the summed frequency of those rearrangements. Group comparisons of TCR breadth used two-sided Wilcoxon rank-sum tests. TCRdb holds this immuneACCESS table with in-frame rearrangements only. Some clones are missing; in checked studies, unresolved V genes explain under half, and the rest has no known cause. Clone size and V and J calls were adopted from that table, with D and trimming inferred from the DNA. For this sample there are hundreds of thousands of clones; roughly 90% appear just once. The ten largest clones take up over 1.3% of the sample.

The CDR3 has 13 amino acids, counting the end cysteine and phenylalanine. Kept here is only the CDR3 DNA, which spans 39 bases and is read in frame from base 1. V lost 6 bases and J lost 4 bases, and the count of bases not matched to a germline gene is 6. The investigation overall reported the following: Higher spike-specific TCR breadth was observed in Ad26.COV2.S recipients than in placebo recipients (P = 0.0014). Substantial breadth of spike-specific CD8+ and CD4+ T cell responses was reported after vaccination. The authors noted that total T cell responses may have been underestimated by the TCR breadth and depth analyses. Vaccine and placebo recipients had comparable non-spike TCR breadth, which fits with the vaccine containing only spike. The study was not powered to compare responses between vaccine doses or regimens.

Comments on this clone: The antigen it recognizes is unknown. Base qualities are missing; no much larger clone stands one base away.

Source: peripheral blood, taken in a trial of Ad26.COV2.S vaccine versus placebo. The receptor was derived from a person aged 18-60 years who received the Ad26.COV2.S COVID-19 vaccine or a placebo. The sequence is built from TRBV12-3 or TRBV12-4 and TRBJ2-7; TRBD1 agrees with 7 junctional bases. This receptor carries the CDR3 CASRRQGEYEQYF. Here is the DNA: TGTGCCAGCAGACGCCAGGGGGAATACGAGCAGTACTTC.